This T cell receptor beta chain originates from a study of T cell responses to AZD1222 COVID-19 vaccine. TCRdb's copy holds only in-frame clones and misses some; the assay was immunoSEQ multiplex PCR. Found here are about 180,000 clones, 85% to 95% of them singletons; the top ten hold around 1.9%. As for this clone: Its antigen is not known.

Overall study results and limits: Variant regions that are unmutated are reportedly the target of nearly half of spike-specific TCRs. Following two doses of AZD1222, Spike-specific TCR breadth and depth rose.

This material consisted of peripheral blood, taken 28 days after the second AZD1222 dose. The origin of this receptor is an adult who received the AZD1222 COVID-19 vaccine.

For the CDR3, the DNA is TGTGCCAGTAGTATTGGTCGCACTGAAGCTTTCTTT. This gives the protein CASSIGRTEAFF. The V and J genes are TRBV19 and TRBJ1-1; D gene uncertain. This CDR3 is 12 amino acids long. Germline loops: CDR1 LNHDA, CDR2 SQIVND (reference sequence). The V end lost 3 bases, the J end lost 4 bases, and 6 bases lay between the germline ends. The full variable domain, completed using reference TRBV19 and TRBJ1-1, is DGGITQSPKYLFRKEGQNVTLSCEQNLNHDAMYWYRQDPGQGLRLIYYSQIVNDFQKGDIAEGYSVSREKKESFPLTVTSAQKNPTAFYLCASSIGRTEAFFGQGTRLTVV.